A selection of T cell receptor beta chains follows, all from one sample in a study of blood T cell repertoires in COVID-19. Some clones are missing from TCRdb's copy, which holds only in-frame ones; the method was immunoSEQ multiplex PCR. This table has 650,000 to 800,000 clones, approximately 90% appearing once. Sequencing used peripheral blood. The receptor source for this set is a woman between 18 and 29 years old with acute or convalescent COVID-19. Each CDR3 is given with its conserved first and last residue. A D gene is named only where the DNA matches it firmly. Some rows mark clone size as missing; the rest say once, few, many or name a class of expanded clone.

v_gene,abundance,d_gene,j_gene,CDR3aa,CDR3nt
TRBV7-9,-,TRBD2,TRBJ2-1,CASSLISGGTYNEQFF,TGTGCCAGCAGCCTCATTAGCGGGGGGACCTACAATGAGCAGTTCTTC
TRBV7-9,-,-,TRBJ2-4,CASSFPQPFWSPADIQYF,TGTGCCAGCAGCTTCCCCCAGCCCTTTTGGTCTCCAGCGGACATTCAGTACTTC
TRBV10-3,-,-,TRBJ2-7,CAISEFNYEQYF,TGTGCCATCAGTGAGTTTAACTACGAGCAGTACTTC
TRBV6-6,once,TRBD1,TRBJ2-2,CASSYSSRQGTGELFF,TGTGCCAGCAGTTACTCGAGTCGACAGGGGACCGGGGAGCTGTTTTTT
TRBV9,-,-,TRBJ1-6,CASSVARKNSPLHF,TGTGCCAGCAGCGTAGCTAGGAAAAATTCACCCCTCCACTTT
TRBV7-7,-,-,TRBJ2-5,CASSPRMEGGTQYF,TGTGCCAGCAGCCCGCGGATGGAGGGAGGGACCCAGTACTTC
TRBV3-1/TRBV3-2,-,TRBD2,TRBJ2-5,CASSPGGETQYF,TGTGCCAGCAGCCCGGGGGGGGAGACCCAGTACTTC
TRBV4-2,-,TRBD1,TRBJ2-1,CASSPQGASSYNEQFF,TGTGCCAGCAGCCCACAGGGGGCTAGCTCCTACAATGAGCAGTTCTTC
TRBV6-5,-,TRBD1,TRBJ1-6,CASSYSGTGGSRLHF,TGTGCCAGCAGTTACTCCGGGACAGGGGGATCCCGCCTCCACTTT
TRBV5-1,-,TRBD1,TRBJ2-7,CASSLETLGQGTYEQYF,TGCGCCAGCAGCTTGGAGACGCTGGGACAGGGGACCTACGAGCAGTACTTC
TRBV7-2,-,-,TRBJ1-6,CASSPTGVDNSPLHF,TGTGCCAGCAGCCCAACCGGAGTGGATAATTCACCCCTCCACTTT
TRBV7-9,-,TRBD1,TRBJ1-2,CASSRDRVTYGYTF,TGTGCCAGCAGCCGAGACAGGGTTACCTATGGCTACACCTTC
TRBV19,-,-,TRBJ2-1,CASRTTETYNEQFF,TGTGCCAGTAGAACGACAGAAACCTACAATGAGCAGTTCTTC
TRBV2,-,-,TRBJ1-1,CASSGRMNTEAFF,TGTGCCAGCAGTGGGAGAATGAACACTGAAGCTTTCTTT
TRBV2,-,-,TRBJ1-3,CASNRVSGNTIYF,TGTGCCAGCAACAGGGTCTCTGGAAACACCATATATTTT
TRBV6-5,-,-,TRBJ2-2,CASRRAPTNTGELFF,TGTGCCAGCAGGAGGGCCCCTACGAACACCGGGGAGCTGTTTTTT
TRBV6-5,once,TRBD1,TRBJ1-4,CASSYSGTAEKLFF,TGTGCCAGCAGTTACTCTGGGACAGCTGAAAAACTGTTTTTT
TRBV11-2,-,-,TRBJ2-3,CASSLGAHLSTDTQYF,TGTGCCAGCAGCTTAGGGGCCCATCTTTCCACAGATACGCAGTATTTT
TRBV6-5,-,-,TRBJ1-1,CASSYGGARTEAFF,TGTGCCAGCAGTTATGGGGGGGCTCGAACTGAAGCTTTCTTT
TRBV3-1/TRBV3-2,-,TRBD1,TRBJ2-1,CASSQQGVPSYNEQFF,TGTGCCAGCAGCCAACAGGGGGTTCCATCCTACAATGAGCAGTTCTTC
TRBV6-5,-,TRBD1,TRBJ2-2,CASSFPGTGYSGELFF,TGTGCCAGCAGTTTTCCCGGGACAGGGTATTCCGGGGAGCTGTTTTTT
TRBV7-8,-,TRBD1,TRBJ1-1,CASSLEGTGYGSTEAFF,TGTGCCAGCAGCTTAGAGGGGACAGGCTATGGAAGCACTGAAGCTTTCTTT
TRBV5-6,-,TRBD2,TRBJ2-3,CASRSGGAGDTQYF,TGTGCCAGCAGGTCGGGGGGGGCCGGGGATACGCAGTATTTT
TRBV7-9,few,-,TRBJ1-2,CASSLLGTLYNYGYTF,TGTGCCAGCAGCTTATTAGGGACACTTTATAACTATGGCTACACCTTC
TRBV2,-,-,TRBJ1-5,CASSELLRGQPQHF,TGTGCCAGCAGTGAACTGCTAAGGGGTCAGCCCCAGCATTTT
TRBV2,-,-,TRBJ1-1,CASSERRTQNTEAFF,TGTGCCAGCAGTGAACGTCGGACACAGAACACTGAAGCTTTCTTT
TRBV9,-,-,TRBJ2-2,CASSVPREASNTGELFF,TGTGCCAGCAGCGTGCCGCGGGAAGCTTCGAACACCGGGGAGCTGTTTTTT
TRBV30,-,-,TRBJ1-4,CAWSVWRGGTNEKLFF,TGTGCCTGGAGTGTCTGGCGGGGGGGAACTAATGAAAAACTGTTTTTT
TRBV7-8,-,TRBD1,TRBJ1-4,CASSLVTGATNEKLFF,TGTGCCAGCAGCTTAGTAACAGGGGCAACTAATGAAAAACTGTTTTTT
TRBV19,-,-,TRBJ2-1,CASSTNGLTTPVFF,TGTGCCAGTAGTACGAATGGACTGACGACGCCGGTCTTCTTC
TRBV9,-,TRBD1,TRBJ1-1,CASSPRTGVNTEAFF,TGTGCCAGCAGCCCACGGACAGGGGTGAACACTGAAGCTTTCTTT
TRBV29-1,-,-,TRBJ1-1,CRSQDCPTGPRNTEAFF,TGCAGGAGCCAAGATTGTCCCACCGGTCCCCGGAACACTGAAGCTTTCTTT
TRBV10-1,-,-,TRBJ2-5,CASSTWPPGETQYF,TGCGCCAGCAGTACGTGGCCCCCAGGAGAGACCCAGTACTTC
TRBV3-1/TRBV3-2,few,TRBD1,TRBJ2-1,CASSVRQGGYYEQFF,TGTGCCAGCAGCGTAAGACAGGGGGGTTACTATGAGCAGTTCTTC
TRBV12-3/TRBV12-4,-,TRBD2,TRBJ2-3,CASNSGGSDTQYF,TGTGCCAGCAACTCGGGGGGGTCAGATACGCAGTATTTT
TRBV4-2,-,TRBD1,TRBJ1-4,CASSQDGDRVGNEKLFF,TGTGCCAGCAGCCAAGATGGGGACAGGGTCGGGAATGAAAAACTGTTTTTT
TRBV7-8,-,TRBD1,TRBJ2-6,CASIRSQGAGANVLTF,TGTGCCAGCATTCGAAGTCAGGGGGCTGGGGCCAACGTCCTGACTTTC
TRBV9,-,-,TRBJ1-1,CASSETGWGTEAFF,TGTGCCAGCAGCGAAACAGGTTGGGGCACTGAAGCTTTCTTT
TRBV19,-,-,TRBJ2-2,CASSRRAGESGELFF,TGTGCCAGTAGTCGGCGGGCAGGGGAATCCGGGGAGCTGTTTTTT
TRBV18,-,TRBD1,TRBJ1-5,CASSPIQGGQPQHF,TGTGCCAGCTCACCAATACAGGGGGGTCAGCCCCAGCATTTT
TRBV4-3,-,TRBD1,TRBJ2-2,CASSRPGTDNTGELFF,TGCGCCAGCAGCCGGCCCGGGACAGATAACACCGGGGAGCTGTTTTTT
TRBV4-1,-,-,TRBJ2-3,CASSQDHREVDTQYF,TGCGCCAGCAGCCAAGATCATAGGGAGGTGGATACGCAGTATTTT
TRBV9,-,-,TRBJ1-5,CASSVEGGENQPQHF,TGTGCCAGCAGCGTAGAGGGAGGGGAGAATCAGCCCCAGCATTTT
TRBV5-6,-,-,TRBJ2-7,CASSGETSSSYEQYF,TGTGCCAGCAGCGGGGAAACTAGCTCCTCCTACGAGCAGTACTTC
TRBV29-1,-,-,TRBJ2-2,CSVEDRGKNTGELFF,TGCAGCGTTGAAGATAGGGGCAAAAACACCGGGGAGCTGTTTTTT
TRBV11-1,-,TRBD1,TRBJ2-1,CASSLGQGDSDEQFF,TGTGCCAGCAGCTTGGGACAGGGGGATTCGGATGAGCAGTTCTTC
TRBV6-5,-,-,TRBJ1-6,CASRHRAYNSPLHF,TGTGCCAGCAGACACAGGGCGTATAATTCACCCCTCCACTTT
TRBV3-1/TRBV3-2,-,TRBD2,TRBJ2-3,CASSQGGASGSLGTDTQYF,TGTGCCAGCAGCCAAGGGGGGGCTAGCGGGTCCCTGGGGACAGATACGCAGTATTTT
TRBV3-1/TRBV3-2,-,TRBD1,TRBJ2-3,CASSQNRDSVTDTQYF,TGTGCCAGCAGCCAGAACCGGGACAGCGTCACAGATACGCAGTATTTT
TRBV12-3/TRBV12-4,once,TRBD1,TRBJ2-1,CASSPGTEAFF,TGTGCCAGCAGTCCCGGGACAGAGGCGTTCTTC
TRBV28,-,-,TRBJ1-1,CASRYRVTEAFF,TGTGCCAGCAGATACAGGGTGACTGAAGCTTTCTTT
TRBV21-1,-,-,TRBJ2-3,CASSKGNSNFSAGGSTDTQYF,TGTGCCAGCAGCAAAGGTAACTCGAACTTCTCTGCGGGGGGTAGCACAGATACGCAGTATTTT
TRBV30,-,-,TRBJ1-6,CAWRTEHNSPLHF,TGTGCCTGGCGGACTGAACACAATTCACCCCTCCACTTT
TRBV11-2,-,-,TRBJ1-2,CASSLKRGSNYGYTF,TGTGCCAGCAGCTTAAAAAGGGGATCTAACTATGGCTACACCTTC
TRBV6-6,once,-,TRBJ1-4,CASSLAGGDYEKLFF,TGTGCCAGCAGCCTGGCGGGGGGAGACTATGAAAAACTGTTTTTT
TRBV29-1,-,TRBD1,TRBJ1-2,CSVENRGGGGYTF,TGCAGCGTTGAGAACAGGGGGGGAGGTGGCTACACCTTC
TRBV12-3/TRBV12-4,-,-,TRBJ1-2,CASSLSGIYGYTF,TGTGCCAGCAGTTTATCGGGGATCTATGGCTACACCTTC
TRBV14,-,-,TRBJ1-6,CASSDLFVAENSPLHF,TGTGCCAGCAGCGACTTATTCGTGGCAGAGAATTCACCCCTCCACTTT
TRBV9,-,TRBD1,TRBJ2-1,CASSLRTGGNEQFF,TGTGCCAGCAGCCTAAGGACAGGGGGGAATGAGCAGTTCTTC
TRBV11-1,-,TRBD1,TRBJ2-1,CASSNMDRGNEQFF,TGTGCCAGCAGCAACATGGACAGGGGAAATGAGCAGTTCTTC